This T cell receptor beta chain was documented in a study of cytomegalovirus exposure and HLA in healthy donors. About the study: Prior work identified around 120 million unique TCR beta sequences in around 170 million T cells. Broader study findings: Among the sequence variants, a highly shared cluster was likely an artifact of sequencing. Later on, a genetic analysis was performed. It linked a missense variant in DCLRE1C with V- and J-gene trimming of TCR beta. After further analysis at a later stage, 15,000 to 20,000 TCR beta sequences were associated with HLA alleles at 0.05 false discovery rate.

V was pared by 3 bases and J by 1 base, with 13 bases between. The CDR3 consists of 17 residues. Germline-derived CDR1 and CDR2 are KGHSH and LQKENI. Primers: 60 Vbeta forward and 13 Jbeta reverse. Using immunoSEQ multiplex PCR, the repertoire was profiled, and TCRdb retains in-frame clones only, with some absent. The sample shows around 130,000 clones, over 60% of them seen only once. About this clone: Its antigen remains unknown.

The source of this sequence is a woman aged 55-69 years in good health and CMV-seronegative. This chain uses TRBV18 with TRBJ2-6; TRBD1 might be the D (5 bases). Material for sequencing was PBMCs. The CDR3 DNA reads as TGTGCCAGCTCACCCCGACAGATTGGGTCTGGGGCCAACGTCCTGACTTTC. It translates to CASSPRQIGSGANVLTF. The variable domain in full, completed from reference TRBV18 and TRBJ2-6, reads NAGVMQNPRHLVRRRGQEARLRCSPMKGHSHVYWYRQLPEEGLKFMVYLQKENIIDESGMPKERFSAEFPKEGPSILRIQQVVRGDSAAYFCASSPRQIGSGANVLTFGAGSRLTVL.